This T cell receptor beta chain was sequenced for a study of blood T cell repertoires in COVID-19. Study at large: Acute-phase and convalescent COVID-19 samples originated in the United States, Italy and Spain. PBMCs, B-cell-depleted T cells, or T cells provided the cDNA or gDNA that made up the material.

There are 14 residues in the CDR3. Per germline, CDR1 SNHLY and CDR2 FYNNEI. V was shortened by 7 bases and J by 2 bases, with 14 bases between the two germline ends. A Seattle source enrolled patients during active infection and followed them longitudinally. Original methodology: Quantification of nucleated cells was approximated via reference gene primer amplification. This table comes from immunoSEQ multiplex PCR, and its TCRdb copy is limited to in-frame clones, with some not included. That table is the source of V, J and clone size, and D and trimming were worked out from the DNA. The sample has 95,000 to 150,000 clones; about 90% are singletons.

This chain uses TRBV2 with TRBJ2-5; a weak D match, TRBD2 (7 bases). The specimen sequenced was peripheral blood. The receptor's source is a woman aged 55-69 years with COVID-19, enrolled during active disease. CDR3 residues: CASNWGGRQETQYF. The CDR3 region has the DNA TGTGCCAGCAATTGGGGGGGCCGGCAAGAGACCCAGTACTTC.